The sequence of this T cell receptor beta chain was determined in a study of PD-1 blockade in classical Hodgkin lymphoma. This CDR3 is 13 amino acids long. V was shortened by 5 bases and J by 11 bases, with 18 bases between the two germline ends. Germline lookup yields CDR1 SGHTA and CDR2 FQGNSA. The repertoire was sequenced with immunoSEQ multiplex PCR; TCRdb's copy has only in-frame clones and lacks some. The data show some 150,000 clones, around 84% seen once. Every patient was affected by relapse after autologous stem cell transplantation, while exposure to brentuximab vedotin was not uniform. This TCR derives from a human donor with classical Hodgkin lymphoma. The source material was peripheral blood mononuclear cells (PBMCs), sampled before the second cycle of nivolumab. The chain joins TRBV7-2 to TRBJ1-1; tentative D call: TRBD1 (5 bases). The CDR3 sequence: CASSLAGPGDAFF. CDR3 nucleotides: TGTGCCAGCAGCCTGGCCGGGCCCGGGGACGCTTTCTTT.